A single sample is the source of the 27 T cell receptor gamma chains below, sequenced in a study of Vδ1+ human thymocytes. Study-level results: Thymic TRG and TRD repertoires appeared highly polyclonal, with Gaussian CDR3 length distributions.

Their antigens are not known. Sequences come from RNA converted to cDNA by reverse transcription. Multiplex PCR used pooled V-gene forward primers and a constant-region reverse primer to amplify CDR3s. TCRdb reanalysed the multiplex PCR reads with CATT. The top ten hold around 1.9% of the sample, which has tens of thousands of gamma-chain clones, 20% seen once. The sequenced sample consisted of Vdelta1+ gamma-delta thymocytes from the thymus. Subset specified: FACS-sorted CD3+ TCRalphabeta- TCRVdelta1+ TCRVdelta2- thymocytes. These receptors originate from a girl in the first two years of life who had congenital heart surgery.

The chain employs TRGV2 and TRGJ1 or TRGJ2. Germline CDR1 reads EGSNGY; CDR2 reads YDSYNSKV. There are 14 residues in the CDR3. Trimming removed 4 bases from V and 5 bases from J; junction bases left unmatched: 11. The CDR3 coding sequence is TGTGCCACCTGGGATGGCCTCTTTAATTATAAGAAACTCTTT. Translated: CATWDGLFNYKKLF.

About this clone: A junction end diverges from the germline sequence, so it may reflect a read error. Distinct nucleotide sequences in the sample also encode this CDR3. The genes are TRGV8 and TRGJP2. This CDR3 is built from 10 residues. Germline V gene lookup returns CDR1 VENAVY and CDR2 YDSYNSRV. The CDR3 bases are TGTGCCATCTACCATTGGATCAAAACGTTT. Residues: CAIYHWIKTF.

A word on this clone: Sequence at one end of the junction differs from germline and may be a read error. The chain is built from TRGV4 and TRGJ1 or TRGJ2. The CDR3 sequence is 12 residues long. Germline V lookup: CDR1 EGSTGY, CDR2 YDSYTSSV. The CDR3, as DNA: TGCGCCACCTGGGTTAGGGCGATGAAGAAACTCTTT. Translation: CATWVRAMKKLF.

With regard to this clone: The sample holds other DNA sequences that translate to the same CDR3. This chain uses TRGV3 with TRGJ1 or TRGJ2. V shed 0 bases, J shed 12 bases, and the junction held 2 bases outside the gene matches. Germline V gene data show CDR1 as VTNTFY and CDR2 as YDVSTARD (reference sequence). The CDR3 runs 10 residues. The CDR3 loop reads CATWDRRKLF. DNA of the CDR3: TGTGCCACCTGGGACAGGAGGAAACTCTTT.

This clone showed up just a few times. Other DNA sequences in the sample encode the same CDR3. The chain joins TRGV3 to TRGJ1 or TRGJ2. The CDR3 is 11 amino acids. Unmatched junction bases numbered 5, after V lost 0 bases and J lost 12 bases. Germline loops: CDR1 VTNTFY, CDR2 YDVSTARD (reference sequence). CDR3 DNA: TGTGCCACCTGGGACAGGTTGAGGAAACTCTTT. This gives the protein CATWDRLRKLF.

Details on this clone: A much larger clone lies a single base off, so this may be a read error. Other nucleotide sequences in the sample specify the same CDR3. The chain carries TRGV9 and TRGJP. The CDR3 extends over 16 amino acids. Germline CDR1 is GITISATS and CDR2 is ISYDGTV (reference sequence). V trimming: 0 bases; J trimming: 7 bases; junction bases outside the gene matches: 3. The CDR3 here is CALWEVFELGKKIKVF. The CDR3 bases are TGTGCCTTGTGGGAGGTGTTTGAGTTGGGCAAAAAAATCAAGGTATTT.

This clone has just a few counts. The rearrangement links TRGV3 to TRGJ1 or TRGJ2. Germline-derived CDR1 and CDR2 are VTNTFY and YDVSTARD (reference sequence). The CDR3 is made up of 11 amino acids. V shed 0 bases and J 12 bases; nucleotides not matched to a gene: 5. For the CDR3, the DNA is TGTGCCACCTGGGACAGGCTGTCGAAACTCTTT. This codes for CATWDRLSKLF.

V usage is TRGV9 and J usage is TRGJ1 or TRGJ2. The CDR3 totals 15 residues. Trimming at V came to 3 bases and at J to 3 bases, leaving 11 bases not matched to a gene. The V gene's germline CDR1 is GITISATS and CDR2 ISYDGTV (reference sequence). CDR3 sequence: CALWEPNPSYYKKLF. The DNA for the CDR3 is TGTGCCTTGTGGGAGCCGAACCCCAGTTATTATAAGAAACTCTTT.

The gene calls are TRGV2 and TRGJ1 or TRGJ2. The J segment lost 0 bases and the V segment lost 1 base, leaving 6 bases of the junction unmatched. Germline V gene lookup returns CDR1 EGSNGY and CDR2 YDSYNSKV. This CDR3 spans 15 amino acids. CDR3 DNA: TGTGCCACCTGGGACGGAATTACGAATTATTATAAGAAACTCTTT. It translates to CATWDGITNYYKKLF.

The V call is TRGV9, the J call TRGJP2. V was pared by 3 bases and J by 2 bases, with 6 bases of the junction left unmatched. In germline, CDR1 is GITISATS, CDR2 ISYDGTV (reference sequence). The CDR3 is 15 amino acids. CDR3 sequence (DNA): TGTGCCTTGTGGGAGACCCCCAGTAGTGATTGGATCAAGACGTTT. The encoded protein is CALWETPSSDWIKTF.

This clone has more than one count but fewer than ten. The chain joins TRGV3 to TRGJ1 or TRGJ2. Germline CDR1 and CDR2: VTNTFY and YDVSTARD (reference sequence). V gave up 0 bases and J gave up 7 bases; unmatched junction bases: 9. CDR3 length: 14 amino acids. CDR3 residues: CATWDRLREYKKLF. DNA of the CDR3: TGTGCCACCTGGGACAGGCTACGGGAGTATAAGAAACTCTTT.

In this sample, this clone turned up a few times. This sequence joins TRGV3 and TRGJP2. The CDR3 runs 15 residues. V dropped 0 bases and J dropped 7; count of bases not matched to a gene: 8. Germline assignment: CDR1 VTNTFY and CDR2 YDVSTARD (reference sequence). The CDR3 reads CATWDRPCTDWIKTF. CDR3 bases: TGTGCCACCTGGGACAGGCCTTGTACTGATTGGATCAAGACGTTT.

With regard to this clone: In the same sample, other DNA sequences code for this CDR3. The genes are TRGV3 and TRGJ1 or TRGJ2. This CDR3 is 14 amino acids long. V was pared by 1 base and J by 1 base, with 4 bases of the junction left unmatched. CDR1 and CDR2 from the germline V gene are VTNTFY and YDVSTARD (reference sequence). CDR3 residues: CATWDSLNYYKKLF. The DNA for the CDR3 is TGTGCCACCTGGGACAGTCTCAATTATTATAAGAAACTCTTT.

This clone occurred a few times. The V and J genes are TRGV8 and TRGJ1 or TRGJ2. Per the germline V gene, CDR1 is VENAVY and CDR2 is YDSYNSRV. The V gene end was trimmed by 1 base and the J gene end by 13 bases; junction bases not matched to a gene: 13. The CDR3 has 13 residues. This CDR3 is CATWDSEVGRKLF. CDR3 coding DNA: TGTGCCACCTGGGATAGTGAGGTGGGAAGAAAACTCTTT.

This clone has just a few counts. The V gene is TRGV9, the J gene TRGJ1 or TRGJ2. Germline loops: CDR1 GITISATS, CDR2 ISYDGTV (reference sequence). After removal of 2 bases from V and 5 bases from J, the junction contained 6 bases not matched to a gene. There are 13 residues in the CDR3. The CDR3 sequence: CALWEEEDYKKLF. The DNA for the CDR3 is TGTGCCTTGTGGGAGGAGGAGGATTATAAGAAACTCTTT.

The chain has TRGV4 and TRGJP2. Germline loops: CDR1 EGSTGY, CDR2 YDSYTSSV. The CDR3 totals 16 residues. V gave up 6 bases and J gave up 9 bases; unmatched junction bases: 19. The CDR3 DNA is TGTGCCACCTGGAGGTCCCGCAGTTGGCCAAATTGGATCAAGACGTTT. Translated, it gives CATWRSRSWPNWIKTF.

This clone was counted only a few times. It is likely a read error: a sequence one base away is far more abundant. The sample contains more than one DNA sequence encoding this CDR3. V gene TRGV9 combines with J gene TRGJ1 or TRGJ2. The CDR3 is made up of 12 amino acids. V lost 4 bases and J lost 3; bases outside the gene matches: 3. The V gene's germline CDR1 is GITISATS and CDR2 ISYDGTV (reference sequence). The CDR3 spells CALWDAYYKKLF. The CDR3, as DNA: TGTGCCTTGTGGGACGCTTATTATAAGAAACTCTTT.

This chain links TRGV3 with TRGJ1 or TRGJ2. The CDR3 length is 10 residues. Germline trimming cut 0 bases from V and 15 bases from J; bases unmatched to any gene: 5. Germline V gene sequence: CDR1 VTNTFY, CDR2 YDVSTARD (reference sequence). CDR3 sequence (DNA): TGTGCCACCTGGGACAGGCAGATACTCTTT. It specifies CATWDRQILF.

Notes on this clone: A read error may be the cause here, since a much bigger clone is one base away. The sample carries other DNA sequences with the same CDR3. The chain is built from TRGV4 and TRGJP2. Germline CDR1 is EGSTGY and CDR2 is YDSYTSSV. With 1 base clipped from V and 2 bases from J, the junction kept 1 base outside the gene matches. The CDR3 has 14 amino acids. CDR3 region: CATWDGSSDWIKTF. CDR3 nucleotides: TGTGCCACCTGGGATGGCAGTAGTGATTGGATCAAGACGTTT.

This clone was seen only a few times. The chain employs TRGV2 and TRGJ1 or TRGJ2. The germline gives CDR1 EGSNGY, CDR2 YDSYNSKV. The junction had 7 bases not matched to a gene; V was cut back by 4 bases and J by 4 bases. This CDR3 spans 13 amino acids. CDR3 loop: CATWDMRYYKKLF. CDR3 nucleotides: TGTGCCACCTGGGATATGAGATATTATAAGAAACTCTTT.

This clone was counted between two and nine times. This specimen includes other DNA sequences encoding the same CDR3. The V call is TRGV8, the J call TRGJ1 or TRGJ2. There are 15 residues in the CDR3. V shed 4 bases, J shed 0 bases, and the junction held 9 bases outside the gene matches. CDR1 and CDR2 (germline): VENAVY, YDSYNSRV. The chain's CDR3 is CATWDPGQNYYKKLF. The CDR3 bases are TGTGCCACCTGGGACCCGGGGCAGAATTATTATAAGAAACTCTTT.

This clone came up a few times. The J gene is TRGJ1 or TRGJ2, the V gene TRGV2. The CDR3 extends over 15 amino acids. The J segment lost 7 bases and the V segment lost 0 bases, leaving 12 bases of the junction unmatched. The germline V gene encodes CDR1 EGSNGY and CDR2 YDSYNSKV. The CDR3, as DNA: TGTGCCACCTGGGACGGGGAGTTCGGGGGATATAAGAAACTCTTT. Translation: CATWDGEFGGYKKLF.

Details on this clone: Other DNA sequences within the sample encode an identical CDR3. The chain is built from TRGV3 and TRGJ1 or TRGJ2. The germline V gene encodes CDR1 VTNTFY and CDR2 YDVSTARD (reference sequence). V lost 0 bases, J lost 8 bases, and 4 bases stayed unmatched. The CDR3 consists of 12 residues. The CDR3 coding sequence is TGTGCCACCTGGGACAGGCTAAATAAGAAACTCTTT. Amino acids: CATWDRLNKKLF.

V gene TRGV2 combines with J gene TRGJ1 or TRGJ2. V dropped 0 bases and J dropped 8; count of bases not matched to a gene: 16. From germline, CDR1 is EGSNGY and CDR2 YDSYNSKV. The CDR3 has 16 residues. Here the CDR3 DNA reads TGTGCCACCTGGGACGGGCTTAGTAGCAGGTCCGATAAGAAACTCTTT. Protein sequence: CATWDGLSSRSDKKLF.

This clone was seen more than once but under ten times. The gene calls are TRGV4 and TRGJ1 or TRGJ2. From germline, CDR1 is EGSTGY and CDR2 YDSYTSSV. V gave up 1 base and J gave up 6 bases; unmatched junction bases: 6. The CDR3 sequence is 13 residues long. CDR3 in DNA: TGTGCCACCTGGGATGGTGCCCTTTATAAGAAACTCTTT. Its protein is CATWDGALYKKLF.

In this sample, this clone turned up a few times. The rearrangement links TRGV9 to TRGJ1 or TRGJ2. Unmatched junction bases numbered 3, after V lost 2 bases and J lost 11 bases. CDR1 GITISATS and CDR2 ISYDGTV come from the germline V gene (reference sequence). CDR3 length: 10 residues. The CDR3 loop is CALWEGEKLF. As DNA, the CDR3 is TGTGCCTTGTGGGAGGGAGAGAAACTCTTT.

There are a few counts of this clone. This clone may be a read error of a much larger clone one base away. This specimen includes other DNA sequences encoding the same CDR3. This chain joins TRGV9 and TRGJ1 or TRGJ2. CDR3 length: 12 amino acids. Germline V lookup: CDR1 GITISATS, CDR2 ISYDGTV (reference sequence). V gave up 5 bases and J gave up 4 bases; unmatched junction bases: 5. The CDR3 DNA is TGTGCCTTGTGGGGGGACTATTATAAGAAACTCTTT. Amino acids: CALWGDYYKKLF.